Listed below are T cell receptor beta chains from one sample, sequenced in a study of healthy donors' naive CD4 and CD8 T cells. A single record per CDR3 protein comes from TCRdb applying MiXCR to the reads. Found here are approximately 200,000 distinct CDR3 sequences, nearly 75% of them singletons; the top ten hold approximately 2.5%. The source material was naive CD4+ and CD8+ T cells sorted from blood, pooled from several donors. The receptor source for this set is a pool of human donors in good health; the sample pools cells from several healthy donors. CDR3s include the opening cysteine and the closing phenylalanine or tryptophan. A D gene is named only where the DNA matches it firmly. Not every row has a clone size; where given, it reads once, few, many or a size class.

d_gene	abundance	v_gene	j_gene	CDR3nt	CDR3aa
TRBD1	NA	TRBV29-1	TRBJ1-1	TGCAGCGTGGCCGGGACAGCCCACTTT	CSVAGTAHF
NA	few	TRBV19	TRBJ1-1	TGTGCCAGTAGTATGTACGAAATCATGAACACTGAAGCTTTCTTT	CASSMYEIMNTEAFF
NA	few	TRBV29-1	TRBJ1-1	TGCAGCGTTGATTGGGGAACTGAAGCTTTCTTT	CSVDWGTEAFF
TRBD1	NA	TRBV19	TRBJ2-1	TGTGCCAGTAGTATTACAGGGGGCCCCTACAATGAGCAGTTCTTC	CASSITGGPYNEQFF
TRBD2	NA	TRBV27	TRBJ2-7	TGTGCCAGCAGTGTAGCGGGAGTCTACGAGCAGTACTTC	CASSVAGVYEQYF
NA	NA	TRBV29-1	TRBJ1-4	TGCAGCGTTGCCCGGGGGACGACTAATGAAAAACTGTTTTTT	CSVARGTTNEKLFF
NA	NA	TRBV5-1	TRBJ2-1	TGCGCCAGCAGCTGGGCCCCCGCCGAAGGGGAAGAGCAGTTCTTC	CASSWAPAEGEEQFF
TRBD2	NA	TRBV30	TRBJ2-1	TGTGCCTGGAGTATCTATTGGACTAGCGGGGTGGGGAATGAGCAGTTCTTC	CAWSIYWTSGVGNEQFF
NA	NA	TRBV27	TRBJ1-1	TGTGCCAGCAGTTTACGAGGGTACGGCACTGAAGCTTTCTTT	CASSLRGYGTEAFF
NA	few	TRBV6-2/TRBV6-3	TRBJ2-7	TGTGCCAGCAGTTACTCAGGGAGACGAGGGGAGCAGTACTTC	CASSYSGRRGEQYF
TRBD2	NA	TRBV5-4	TRBJ2-3	TGTGCCAGCAGCTTGGATACTAGCGGGGTCACAGATACGCAGTATTTT	CASSLDTSGVTDTQYF
NA	NA	TRBV6-5	TRBJ2-5	TGTGCCAGCAGTTACGTCGGGAGTAAAGAGACCCAGTACTTC	CASSYVGSKETQYF
TRBD1	NA	TRBV2	TRBJ2-1	TGTGCCAGCAGTCTCCGGGACAGCAAGTATTGGGGGCAGTTCTTC	CASSLRDSKYWGQFF
NA	NA	TRBV20-1	TRBJ1-1	TGCAGTGCTAGGCCCACAGGGAGCGCTGAAGCTTTCTTT	CSARPTGSAEAFF
TRBD1	NA	TRBV29-1	TRBJ2-5	TGCAGCGTTGGGACAGGGCATCTAGAGACCCAGTACTTC	CSVGTGHLETQYF
NA	few	TRBV5-6	TRBJ1-6	TGTGCCAGCAGCTTAACCCTCAATAATTCACCCCTCCACTTT	CASSLTLNNSPLHF
NA	NA	TRBV6-6	TRBJ1-6	TGTGCCAGCAGCCCACCGGGACCCTATAATTCACCCCTCCACTTT	CASSPPGPYNSPLHF
TRBD1	NA	TRBV29-1	TRBJ2-2	TGCAGCGTTGCTATGACAGGGGTCGGGGAGCTGTTTTTT	CSVAMTGVGELFF
NA	once	TRBV6-2/TRBV6-3	TRBJ1-5	TGTGCCAGCACCCCGGACTTGTTCAACAATCAGCCCCAGCATTTT	CASTPDLFNNQPQHF
NA	NA	TRBV28	TRBJ2-1	TGTGCCAGCAGCCTCGGGCTTCAGAGTCCCTACAATGAGCAGTTCTTC	CASSLGLQSPYNEQFF
NA	NA	TRBV6-5	TRBJ2-7	TGTGCCAGCAGGAGAGTAAGCTCCTACGAGCAGTACTTC	CASRRVSSYEQYF
NA	NA	TRBV6-1	TRBJ2-5	TGTGCCAGCAGTAAAGGGAATGGCAGGGTAGAGACCCAGTACTTC	CASSKGNGRVETQYF
NA	NA	TRBV19	TRBJ2-7	TGTGCCAGTAGTATTTCCGGGACTCTGAACGAGCAGTACTTC	CASSISGTLNEQYF
NA	NA	TRBV19	TRBJ1-1	TGTGCCAGTAGTATAGAGGGGAGCAGGGGCACTGAAGCTTTCTTT	CASSIEGSRGTEAFF
TRBD2	NA	TRBV29-1	TRBJ2-1	TGCAGCGTTGAGTTTAGCGGGAGGGCCCAGTTCTTC	CSVEFSGRAQFF
NA	NA	TRBV29-1	TRBJ2-1	TGCAGCGTTTACAGAAACAATGAGCAGTTCTTC	CSVYRNNEQFF
TRBD2	NA	TRBV6-5	TRBJ2-7	TGTGCCAGCAGTTACTCGATGGGCCTAGCGGCGGGGGAGCAGTACTTC	CASSYSMGLAAGEQYF
TRBD1	NA	TRBV6-6	TRBJ2-3	TGTGCCAGCAGTTACGGGACAGGGAAGAGCACAGATACGCAGTATTTT	CASSYGTGKSTDTQYF
NA	NA	TRBV27	TRBJ1-1	TGTGCCAGCTTTTCACAGGGTTGGGAAGCTTTCTTT	CASFSQGWEAFF
NA	NA	TRBV20-1	TRBJ1-5	TGCAGTGCAAAAGTAGAGCCGAGGAATCAGCCCCAGCATTTT	CSAKVEPRNQPQHF
TRBD1	few	TRBV20-1	TRBJ1-2	TGCAGTGCTTCCCGACAGGGATTTGGCTACACCTTC	CSASRQGFGYTF
NA	NA	TRBV18	TRBJ2-7	TGTGCCAGCTCACCAGGCGGGACCTACGAGCAGTACTTC	CASSPGGTYEQYF
TRBD1	NA	TRBV6-2/TRBV6-3	TRBJ1-2	TGTGCCAGCAGTTCCAGGACAGGGGGCGAAACTAACTATGGCTACACCTTC	CASSSRTGGETNYGYTF
TRBD2	NA	TRBV29-1	TRBJ2-3	TGCAGCATTAGACTAGCGGACCTCACAGATACGCAGTATTTT	CSIRLADLTDTQYF
TRBD1	NA	TRBV27	TRBJ1-1	TGTGCCAGCAGTTCAGGGGGAGCCCCTGAAGCTTTCTTT	CASSSGGAPEAFF
NA	NA	TRBV5-6	TRBJ2-5	TGTGCCAGCAGCCCCAGGGCAGGGAGGACCCAGTACTTC	CASSPRAGRTQYF
NA	once	TRBV4-3	TRBJ2-3	TGCGCCAGCAGCCAAGACGGACTCGTCACAGATACGCAGTATTTT	CASSQDGLVTDTQYF
NA	NA	TRBV29-1	TRBJ2-5	TGCAGCGTTGAGGTCGGACAAGGGGAGACCCAGTACTTC	CSVEVGQGETQYF
NA	NA	TRBV11-2	TRBJ2-1	TGTGCCAGCAGCTTAGATTCCGGTAATGAGCAGTTCTTC	CASSLDSGNEQFF